This entry features one T cell receptor beta chain sequence. This may be a read error, as it is one base from a much larger clone. A modified ARM-PCR protocol with three rounds of nested PCR amplified TCRbeta. One entry per CDR3 protein results from TCRdb running MiXCR on the multiplex PCR reads. The repertoire consists of approximately 100,000 distinct CDR3 sequences, with roughly 80% occurring once and the leading ten covering about 39%. These data belong to a study of tumor and adjacent non-tumor tissue in lung cancer. RNA was extracted from bulk tissue without any cell sorting. The CDR3 consists of 15 residues. CDR1 and CDR2 from the germline V gene are LGHNT and FRNRAP.

The sequenced sample consisted of lung tumor tissue. This TCR was recovered from a woman aged 60-75 years with non-small cell lung cancer. This sequence joins TRBV12-5 and TRBJ2-2, with D perhaps TRBD2 (6 bases). CDR3 in amino acids: CACGLTGRETGELFF. The CDR3 DNA is TGTGCTTGTGGTTTGACCGGGAGAGAAACCGGGGAGCTGTTTTTT.